The clone carrying this T cell receptor beta chain has a handful of counts. Its specificity is unknown. This sample was included in a study of regulatory T cells in long-lasting Graves disease. General observations from the study: Less diverse TCR repertoires were seen in persistent Graves' patients than in newly diagnosed ones. Persistent patients had more shared public clonotypes (under 3,000) than new patients (roughly 900).

To make TCR beta libraries, researchers used iRepertoire HTBI primers and Arm-PCR of CDR3 regions. MiXCR, applied by TCRdb to the multiplex PCR reads, yields one record per CDR3 protein. The sample records about 620,000 distinct CDR3 sequences, roughly 15% being singletons. Time point here: newly diagnosed GD, antithyroid drugs for less than 3 months. PBMC-derived RNA was used for the TCR library. Patients came from an endocrinology department in Xi'an, China. This sample also belongs to another study, concerning T cells in Graves' hyperthyroidism and ophthalmopathy. That paper adds: Clinical symptoms, serum thyroxine, TRAb, thyroid ultrasound and orbital computed tomography informed diagnoses.

The material was peripheral blood mononuclear cells (PBMCs), obtained at new diagnosis, from a patient treated with antithyroid drugs. The source of this sequence is a woman aged 30 to 39 with Graves disease.

CDR3 in amino acids: CASSGGRAGSYNEQFF. CDR3 DNA: TGCGCCAGCAGTGGCGGGAGGGCCGGGTCCTACAATGAGCAGTTCTTC. The rearrangement joins TRBV5-1 to TRBJ2-1; 9 positions agree with TRBD2. Trimming cost V 5 bases and J 1 base; bases outside gene matches: 7. There are 16 residues in the CDR3. Germline V gene sequence: CDR1 SGHRS, CDR2 YFSETQ. The complete variable domain, with remaining parts taken from reference TRBV5-1 and TRBJ2-1, reads KAGVTQTPRYLIKTRGQQVTLSCSPISGHRSVSWYQQTPGQGLQFLFEYFSETQRNKGNFPGRFSGRQFSNSRSEMNVSTLELGDSALYLCASSGGRAGSYNEQFFGPGTRLTVL.